This TCR beta chain was captured in a study of Ad26.COV2.S vaccination and SARS-CoV-2 variants (dated by TCRdb to the early 2020s). About the study as a whole: Vaccine-arm donors were drawn from COV1001, a multicentre, randomized, double-blind, placebo-controlled phase I-IIa trial of Ad26.COV2.S in healthy adults. Dosing of Ad26.COV2.S was intramuscular, at either 5x10^10 or 1x10^11 viral particles, delivered as one shot or as two shots spaced 56 days apart. Sequencing of the TCRbeta repertoire served to evaluate the specificity and breadth of SARS-CoV-2-reactive T cell receptors following Ad26.COV2.S vaccination. A total of about 30 samples were included in the TCR-sequenced set, comprising roughly 19 Ad26.COV2.S vaccine recipients, 5 placebo recipients and 8 SARS-CoV-2 convalescent individuals. Participants in the trial were split at random into five groups of five each, receiving low-dose or high-dose Ad26.COV2.S once or twice, or else placebo on both occasions. Investigators remained blinded to trial group allocation during experiments and outcome assessment.

Beyond this particular receptor, the publication reports: Substantial breadth of spike-specific CD8+ and CD4+ T cell responses was reported after vaccination. Vaccine and placebo recipients had similar non-spike TCR breadth, a finding consistent with the vaccine containing only spike. Comparing responses between vaccine doses or regimens was not something the study was powered to do. Compared with placebo recipients, Ad26.COV2.S recipients showed higher spike-specific TCR breadth (P = 0.0014). The authors noted that total T cell responses may have been underestimated by the TCR breadth and depth analyses.

V lost 5 bases and J lost 6 bases, and the count of bases not matched to a germline gene is 11. Including the terminal cysteine and phenylalanine, the CDR3 comprises 17 residues. This entry keeps only the CDR3 DNA: 51 bases, framed from base 1. CDR1 and CDR2 were assigned from the germline V gene as MDHEN and SYDVKM. This specimen's treatment or condition label, per the study, means: 19 received Ad26.COV2.S at low or high dose, single or two shots; about 5 received placebo; per-sample allocation not given. Repertoires of vaccine and placebo recipients were sequenced from samples collected on day 63 after the first injection. Cohort 1b enrolled some 25 adults aged 18-55 years at a single site in Boston, USA, between 29 July and 7 August 2020. Ad26.COV2.S was a replication-incompetent adenovirus type 26 vector that expressed a prefusion-stabilized SARS-CoV-2 spike protein derived from the original Wuhan strain.

TCRbeta CDR3 regions were sequenced with the immunoSEQ Assay. After extraction, genomic DNA underwent amplification by bias-controlled multiplex PCR, followed by high-throughput sequencing. As for the original processing: To quantify the absolute abundance of each unique TCRbeta CDR3 region, sequences were collapsed and filtered. Usable DNA was measured by amplifying reference genes present in all nucleated cells, and TCRbeta template counts were normalized to that usable DNA to estimate T cell fraction. Repertoire TCRs were annotated as SARS-CoV-2-specific when V gene, CDR3 amino acid sequence and J gene were exactly matched to a known reactive TCR set. The reference SARS-CoV-2 TCR set came from MIRA and was filtered for enrichment in COVID-19-positive ImmuneCODE repertoires, removing public or cross-reactive TCRs. Using the MIRA antigens, annotated TCRs were further analysed by specific ORF or by position within an ORF. Breadth was defined as the number of annotated unique rearrangements divided by the total number of unique productive rearrangements, and depth was defined as the summed frequency of the annotated unique rearrangements. Group comparisons of TCR breadth used two-sided Wilcoxon rank-sum tests. Sourced from immuneACCESS, this table was stored by TCRdb with only in-frame sequences that have V and J called. A share of the clones is absent; for the studies checked, an unresolved V gene accounts for under half, and the remainder has no known explanation. The DNA was the basis for D and trimming; V, J and clone size are from that table. Counted in this sample were about 420,000 clones; approximately 90% of them appeared once. The ten largest clones represent 3.6% of the sample.

Details on this clone: Its antigen target is currently unknown. Per-base quality was not reported, and no clone a single base away is much larger than it.

The input for sequencing was peripheral blood, taken in a trial of Ad26.COV2.S vaccine versus placebo. The TCR originated in a person between 18 and 60 years old who received the Ad26.COV2.S COVID-19 vaccine or a placebo. Recombination connected TRBV28 to TRBJ1-5; 12 bases in the middle match TRBD1. The nucleotide sequence is TGTGCCAGCAGTACCTCCTCCGGGACAGGGGGCGTTCAGCCCCAGCATTTT. Translated, it reads CASSTSSGTGGVQPQHF.